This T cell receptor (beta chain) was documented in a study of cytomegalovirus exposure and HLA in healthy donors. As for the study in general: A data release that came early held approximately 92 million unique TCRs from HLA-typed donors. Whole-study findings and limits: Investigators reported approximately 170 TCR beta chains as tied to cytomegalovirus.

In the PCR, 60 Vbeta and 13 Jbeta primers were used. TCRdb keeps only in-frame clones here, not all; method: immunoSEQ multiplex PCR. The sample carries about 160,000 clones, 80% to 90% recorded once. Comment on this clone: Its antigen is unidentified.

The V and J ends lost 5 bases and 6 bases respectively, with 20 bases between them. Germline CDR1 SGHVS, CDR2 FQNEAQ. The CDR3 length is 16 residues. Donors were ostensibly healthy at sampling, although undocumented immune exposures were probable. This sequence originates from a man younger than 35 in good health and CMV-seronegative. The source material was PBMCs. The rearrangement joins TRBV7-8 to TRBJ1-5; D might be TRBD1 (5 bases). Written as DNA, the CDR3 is TGTGCCAGCAGCCCCCGGACGGAGGCCGGGGGTCAGCCCCAGCATTTT. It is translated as CASSPRTEAGGQPQHF.